A selection of T cell receptor beta chains follows, all from one sample in a study of CD8 T cells in Susac syndrome. MiXCR was run by TCRdb on the immunoSEQ multiplex PCR reads, yielding one entry per CDR3 protein. This table has about 150,000 distinct CDR3 sequences, just under 95% appearing once. The sequenced sample was CD8+ T cells from PBMCs. The receptors shown here come from a human donor with multiple sclerosis. Each CDR3 is given with its conserved first and last residue. The D gene is left open where the match is weak. For some rows the clone size is stated as once, few or many, or as a class when expanded; others skip it.

J gene: TRBJ2-7
D gene: -
clone size: -
V gene: TRBV9
CDR3 protein: CASSPGSDSYEQYF
CDR3 DNA: TGTGCCAGCAGCCCTGGGAGCGACTCCTACGAGCAGTACTTC

J gene: TRBJ2-5
D gene: -
clone size: once
V gene: TRBV14
CDR3 protein: CASSIDQYQETQYF
CDR3 DNA: TGTGCCAGCAGCATCGATCAGTACCAAGAGACCCAGTACTTC

J gene: TRBJ2-3
D gene: -
clone size: -
V gene: TRBV5-1
CDR3 protein: CASSLGFGARTDTQYF
CDR3 DNA: TGCGCCAGCAGCTTGGGGTTTGGCGCTAGAACAGATACGCAGTATTTT

J gene: TRBJ2-7
D gene: TRBD2
clone size: -
V gene: TRBV3-1
CDR3 protein: CASSQDGGVHEQYF
CDR3 DNA: TGTGCCAGCAGCCAAGATGGGGGGGTCCACGAGCAGTACTTC

J gene: TRBJ2-7
D gene: -
clone size: -
V gene: TRBV7-8
CDR3 protein: CASSFTRGGWNEQYF
CDR3 DNA: TGTGCCAGCAGCTTCACTAGAGGGGGTTGGAACGAGCAGTACTTC

J gene: TRBJ2-1
D gene: TRBD1
clone size: -
V gene: TRBV4-3
CDR3 protein: CASSLGTGTYEQFF
CDR3 DNA: TGCGCCAGCAGCCTAGGGACAGGGACGTATGAGCAGTTCTTC

J gene: TRBJ1-5
D gene: -
clone size: -
V gene: TRBV7-9
CDR3 protein: CASSLGTPLESNQPQHF
CDR3 DNA: TGTGCCAGCAGCTTAGGAACCCCCCTCGAAAGCAATCAGCCCCAGCATTTT

J gene: TRBJ2-5
D gene: -
clone size: -
V gene: TRBV7-9
CDR3 protein: CASSLPADQETQYF
CDR3 DNA: TGTGCCAGCAGCCTCCCAGCGGATCAAGAGACCCAGTACTTC

J gene: TRBJ2-3
D gene: TRBD1
clone size: -
V gene: TRBV3-1
CDR3 protein: CASSPQGETDTQYF
CDR3 DNA: TGTGCCAGCAGTCCTCAGGGGGAAACAGATACGCAGTATTTT

J gene: TRBJ2-7
D gene: TRBD2
clone size: -
V gene: TRBV6-2/TRBV6-3
CDR3 protein: CASTSLAADEQYF
CDR3 DNA: TGTGCCAGCACTTCCCTAGCGGCGGACGAGCAGTACTTC

J gene: TRBJ1-6
D gene: TRBD1
clone size: -
V gene: TRBV9
CDR3 protein: CASSAQGYNSPLHF
CDR3 DNA: TGTGCCAGCAGCGCACAGGGGTATAATTCACCCCTCCACTTT

J gene: TRBJ2-2
D gene: -
clone size: -
V gene: TRBV23-1
CDR3 protein: CALKGAPNTYTGELFF
CDR3 DNA: TGCGCCCTAAAGGGAGCTCCCAACACCTACACCGGGGAGCTGTTTTTT

J gene: TRBJ1-1
D gene: -
clone size: once
V gene: TRBV7-9
CDR3 protein: CASSLEVNTEAFF
CDR3 DNA: TGTGCCAGCAGCTTAGAGGTGAACACTGAAGCTTTCTTT

J gene: TRBJ2-3
D gene: TRBD2
clone size: once
V gene: TRBV12-3/TRBV12-4
CDR3 protein: CASKKLAGGRTDTQYF
CDR3 DNA: TGTGCCAGCAAGAAACTAGCGGGGGGGCGCACAGATACGCAGTATTTT

J gene: TRBJ2-1
D gene: -
clone size: -
V gene: TRBV9
CDR3 protein: CASGAEQFF
CDR3 DNA: TGTGCCAGCGGGGCTGAGCAGTTCTTC

J gene: TRBJ1-1
D gene: -
clone size: -
V gene: TRBV4-1
CDR3 protein: CASSQDREGTEAFF
CDR3 DNA: TGCGCCAGCAGCCAAGATCGCGAGGGAACTGAAGCTTTCTTT

J gene: TRBJ1-5
D gene: -
clone size: once
V gene: TRBV20-1
CDR3 protein: CSAREWDRNQPQHF
CDR3 DNA: TGCAGTGCTAGAGAGTGGGACCGTAATCAGCCCCAGCATTTT

J gene: TRBJ1-2
D gene: TRBD1
clone size: once
V gene: TRBV30
CDR3 protein: CAEKTGGYGYTF
CDR3 DNA: TGTGCCGAAAAAACAGGGGGGTATGGCTACACCTTC

J gene: TRBJ1-2
D gene: TRBD1
clone size: -
V gene: TRBV3-1
CDR3 protein: CASSQGGQAYGYTF
CDR3 DNA: TGTGCCAGCAGCCAAGGAGGACAGGCCTATGGCTACACCTTC

J gene: TRBJ1-1
D gene: TRBD1
clone size: -
V gene: TRBV2
CDR3 protein: CASSFRTGVNTEAFF
CDR3 DNA: TGTGCCAGCAGTTTCCGGACAGGAGTTAACACTGAAGCTTTCTTT

J gene: TRBJ1-2
D gene: TRBD1
clone size: once
V gene: TRBV30
CDR3 protein: CAWATGNYGYTF
CDR3 DNA: TGTGCCTGGGCGACAGGGAACTATGGCTACACCTTC

J gene: TRBJ2-1
D gene: -
clone size: -
V gene: TRBV3-1
CDR3 protein: CASSQGRGARSSYNEQFF
CDR3 DNA: TGTGCCAGCAGCCAAGGCAGGGGGGCAAGAAGCTCCTACAATGAGCAGTTCTTC

J gene: TRBJ2-5
D gene: -
clone size: -
V gene: TRBV7-9
CDR3 protein: CASSLVGGTGRSSETQYF
CDR3 DNA: TGTGCCAGCAGCTTAGTGGGGGGAACGGGTCGATCATCGGAGACCCAGTACTTC

J gene: TRBJ1-1
D gene: TRBD1
clone size: -
V gene: TRBV20-1
CDR3 protein: CSADRQGKRAEAFF
CDR3 DNA: TGCAGTGCTGATCGACAGGGGAAAAGGGCTGAAGCTTTCTTT

J gene: TRBJ2-7
D gene: -
clone size: once
V gene: TRBV7-9
CDR3 protein: CASSELREVEQYF
CDR3 DNA: TGTGCCAGCAGCGAGCTCAGGGAAGTCGAGCAGTACTTC

J gene: TRBJ2-7
D gene: TRBD1
clone size: -
V gene: TRBV20-1
CDR3 protein: CSARGQGAREQYF
CDR3 DNA: TGCAGTGCTAGAGGGCAGGGGGCAAGGGAGCAGTACTTC

J gene: TRBJ2-7
D gene: TRBD2
clone size: -
V gene: TRBV29-1
CDR3 protein: CSVPGLAADEQYF
CDR3 DNA: TGCAGCGTTCCGGGACTAGCGGCAGACGAGCAGTACTTC

J gene: TRBJ2-1
D gene: -
clone size: few
V gene: TRBV18
CDR3 protein: CASSPPDNEQFF
CDR3 DNA: TGTGCCAGCTCACCACCGGACAATGAGCAGTTCTTC

J gene: TRBJ2-7
D gene: -
clone size: once
V gene: TRBV29-1
CDR3 protein: CSVDKGYEQYF
CDR3 DNA: TGCAGCGTTGACAAGGGATACGAGCAGTACTTC

J gene: TRBJ1-1
D gene: -
clone size: -
V gene: TRBV27
CDR3 protein: CASSPRREDTEAFF
CDR3 DNA: TGTGCCAGCAGTCCCCGCCGAGAAGACACTGAAGCTTTCTTT

J gene: TRBJ2-5
D gene: -
clone size: -
V gene: TRBV6-2/TRBV6-3
CDR3 protein: CASTSGTWQETQYF
CDR3 DNA: TGTGCCAGCACTTCAGGGACGTGGCAAGAGACCCAGTACTTC

J gene: TRBJ2-3
D gene: TRBD2
clone size: -
V gene: TRBV15
CDR3 protein: CATSVGIAGGLADTQYF
CDR3 DNA: TGTGCCACCAGCGTCGGCATAGCGGGGGGGCTAGCAGATACGCAGTATTTT

J gene: TRBJ2-5
D gene: TRBD1
clone size: -
V gene: TRBV29-1
CDR3 protein: CSADRDETQYF
CDR3 DNA: TGCAGCGCAGACAGGGACGAGACCCAGTACTTC

J gene: TRBJ2-7
D gene: -
clone size: -
V gene: TRBV25-1
CDR3 protein: CASSDAPRGTRYEQYF
CDR3 DNA: TGTGCCAGCAGTGACGCGCCGAGGGGAACACGCTACGAGCAGTACTTC

J gene: TRBJ1-1
D gene: TRBD1
clone size: -
V gene: TRBV25-1
CDR3 protein: CASSAGGHTEAFF
CDR3 DNA: TGTGCCAGCAGTGCAGGGGGCCACACTGAAGCTTTCTTT

J gene: TRBJ2-4
D gene: -
clone size: -
V gene: TRBV28
CDR3 protein: CASSLIRKNIQYF
CDR3 DNA: TGTGCCAGCAGTTTAATCCGGAAAAACATTCAGTACTTC

J gene: TRBJ1-2
D gene: -
clone size: -
V gene: TRBV6-6
CDR3 protein: CASSYGIRTDPYGYTF
CDR3 DNA: TGTGCCAGCAGTTACGGTATAAGGACGGACCCGTATGGCTACACCTTC

J gene: TRBJ1-4
D gene: -
clone size: -
V gene: TRBV30
CDR3 protein: CACSTAESNEKLFF
CDR3 DNA: TGTGCCTGTTCAACAGCCGAGTCGAATGAAAAACTGTTTTTT

J gene: TRBJ1-2
D gene: -
clone size: -
V gene: TRBV7-9
CDR3 protein: CASSLVTRVLRGYTF
CDR3 DNA: TGTGCCAGCAGCTTAGTAACCAGGGTGTTGCGTGGCTACACCTTC

J gene: TRBJ2-3
D gene: -
clone size: once
V gene: TRBV6-2/TRBV6-3
CDR3 protein: CAASRADTQYF
CDR3 DNA: TGTGCCGCATCACGGGCAGATACGCAGTATTTT

J gene: TRBJ1-5
D gene: -
clone size: -
V gene: TRBV3-1
CDR3 protein: CASSQDFSGLSNQPQHF
CDR3 DNA: TGTGCCAGCAGCCAAGATTTTTCGGGGTTAAGCAATCAGCCCCAGCATTTT

J gene: TRBJ2-1
D gene: TRBD2
clone size: -
V gene: TRBV13
CDR3 protein: CASSGVHGLAVNEQFF
CDR3 DNA: TGTGCCAGCAGCGGTGTCCACGGGCTAGCGGTCAATGAGCAGTTCTTC

J gene: TRBJ2-7
D gene: -
clone size: once
V gene: TRBV7-9
CDR3 protein: CASNRGQTYEQYF
CDR3 DNA: TGTGCCAGCAACCGAGGACAGACCTACGAGCAGTACTTC